Sequencing of this T cell receptor beta chain was carried out in a study of shared clonotypes between healthy human individuals (dated by TCRdb to about 2020). In terms of the full investigation: A few men and two women, aged 18 to 49 years, made up the cohort. For each donor, three plates each were used for CD4 naive and CD4 memory, two plates were used for CD8 naive, and one plate was used for CD8 memory. Blood TCR repertoires of roughly 5 healthy adults were deeply sequenced to estimate repertoire size and the extent of clonotype sharing between individuals. Different laboratories and diverse techniques were used to prepare libraries and sequence TCR repertoires, to increase sequencing depth and limit assay-specific biases. Leukapheresis yielded between about 0.94 and 9.5 billion PBMCs per donor.

V is shortened by 6 bases, J by 8 bases, and the region joining them spans 20 bases. CDR1 LGHNT and CDR2 FRNRAP are derived from the germline V gene. Including the terminal cysteine and phenylalanine, the CDR3 comprises 15 residues. Of the read, only the CDR3 DNA is kept; its 45 bases are in frame from base 1. About this clone: The antigen this receptor binds is unknown. No base qualities exist here, and no much larger clone lies one base off it.

The donors were healthy, HIV-negative adults who had no recently reported acute infections or vaccinations. Only Caucasian adults living in Nashville, Tennessee, USA were represented among the donors. CD4+ T cells were enriched through magnetic negative selection, after which naive cells were positively selected on CD45RA and the remaining negative fraction served as the memory subset. After blood collection by leukapheresis, PBMCs were isolated using Ficoll-Histopaque density gradient centrifugation and then cryopreserved in the vapor phase of liquid nitrogen. Analytical flow cytometry was used to check the purity and quantity of every magnetically sorted T cell population. Genomic DNA was isolated from every sorted fraction and measured by UV absorbance on a Nanodrop 2000c. Overall results and qualifications from the work: Incomplete sequencing was indicated by rarefaction of sorted-subset datasets, despite the large sequencing depth. Pairwise subsampling indicated that sequencing depth was expected to affect the degree of clonotype sharing among donors. Sampling was restricted to blood, and TCR repertoires in tissue are likely to differ from TCR repertoires in blood. The genetic and exposure-history diversity represented was limited by the small number of donors. Naive subsets generally had larger estimated clonotype richness than memory subsets did. Compared with non-shared clonotypes, clonotypes shared by all four sorted-subset donors had higher generation probabilities. Sharing across a few donors was observed for approximately 5% of naive CD4, 3.5% of naive CD8, 2.3% of memory CD4, and less than 0.45% of memory CD8 clonotypes.

Using the deep immunoSEQ assay, TCR CDR3 regions were amplified from genomic DNA by multiplex PCR. Extracted genomic DNA from each cell subset was distributed evenly across all wells of several immunoSEQ 96-well plates, and each plate was treated as a replicate. Each replicate PCR for sorted subsets received roughly 0.2 ug genomic DNA, equal to 28,000 or so T cell genomes. The purified libraries were quantified using a Qubit 3.0 fluorometer, sized with a Bioanalyzer 2100, and then quantified again using the KAPA Library Quantification kit. Every immunoSEQ 96-well plate was sequenced on a separate single-read 150-cycle Illumina NextSeq 550 flow cell. On the authors' methods: Because only junctional sequences without quality scores were contained in the immunoSEQ output, filtering matching that applied to full-length reads could not be performed. Sequences were annotated with PyIR, a Python wrapper for IgBLAST v1.9, and V/J genes and CDR3 were assigned using IMGT germline references. Reads with weak V/J assignments (E-value above 1e-6), missing CDR3, stop codons, out-of-frame junctions, or ambiguous translated residues were removed. A V3J clonotype was defined by an identical inferred V gene, J gene, and CDR3 amino acid sequence. To compute the percentage overlap between repertoires, the number of shared unique clonotypes was divided by the size of the smaller repertoire. RTK rarefaction, the Chao1 estimator, and Recon v2.1 estimates of unobserved clonotypes were used to assess repertoire richness. For all TCRbeta clonotypes obtained by the gDNA method from several donors, generation probabilities were computed with OLGA. TCRdb's version of the immuneACCESS table is confined to in-frame rearrangements and falls short of the full clone set. An unresolved V gene accounts for under half of the shortfall where checked; the remainder is of unknown origin. V and J calls and clone size follow that table, whereas D and trimming were derived from the DNA. This sample comprises about 360,000 clones, around 70% of them detected only once. Around 9.3% of the sample is in the top ten clones.

The clonotype comes from a man aged 25 to 45 in good health. The receptor chain draws on TRBV12-5 and TRBJ2-1, with TRBD1 tentatively as D gene (6 bases match). Sequenced material: memory CD4+ T cells sorted from blood. The sample's cell subset or site, from its label and the paper: CD45RA-negative fraction. The nucleotide sequence is given as TGTGCTAGTGGCCAAATCACAGGGTCAGGCGATGAGCAGTTCTTC. The encoded protein is CASGQITGSGDEQFF. Reference TRBV12-5 and TRBJ2-1 proteins supply the regions before and after the CDR3; the full variable domain is: DARVTQTPRHKVTEMGQEVTMRCQPILGHNTVFWYRQTMMQGLELLAYFRNRAPLDDSGMPKDRFSAEMPDATLATLKIQPSEPRDSAVYFCASGQITGSGDEQFFGPGTRLTVL.